Shown below are 8 T cell receptor beta chains from a single sample sequenced in a study of identical twins. TCRdb passed the 5' RACE reads through MiXCR, listing each CDR3 protein once. The sample carries around 470,000 distinct CDR3 sequences, 13% to 15% recorded once. These data were also reused for a study on yellow fever vaccine responses in identical twins.

Sequencing was performed on CD4+ T cells sorted from blood. Receptors were obtained from a woman under 30 in good health.

There are many counts of this clonotype. The rearrangement links TRBV20-1 to TRBJ2-7; TRBD1 matches 9 bases. Per the germline V gene, CDR1 is DFQATT and CDR2 is SNEGSKA (reference sequence). Trimming removed 5 bases from V and 6 bases from J; junction bases left unmatched: 11. This CDR3 has 14 residues. This chain's CDR3 is CSASPTGGSVEQYF. CDR3 sequence (DNA): TGCAGTGCTTCCCCGACAGGGGGGTCCGTCGAGCAGTACTTC.

Only a few counts were recorded for this clonotype. V gene TRBV3-1 combines with J gene TRBJ1-1; weak D call: TRBD1 (5 bases). From germline, CDR1 is LGHDT and CDR2 YNNKEL (reference sequence). V was pared by 0 bases and J by 6 bases, with 11 bases between. There are 14 residues in the CDR3. The CDR3 region is CASSQEPTGSEAFF. CDR3 nucleotides: TGTGCCAGCAGCCAAGAGCCCACAGGATCTGAAGCTTTCTTT.

The chain links TRBV2 to TRBJ2-5; 9 bases agree with TRBD2. CDR1 is SNHLY and CDR2 is FYNNEI in the germline V gene. V was clipped by 6 bases and J by 5 bases; unmatched bases: 16. The CDR3 totals 17 residues. This chain's CDR3 is CASRSREGLAGGETQYF. The CDR3 DNA sequence: TGTGCCAGCAGATCTAGAGAGGGACTAGCAGGTGGGGAGACCCAGTACTTC.

The chain has TRBV7-2 and TRBJ2-7; D may be TRBD1 or TRBD2 (5 bases each). This CDR3 has 15 amino acids. Trimming removed 1 base from V and 2 bases from J, with 12 bases in between. Germline CDR1 and CDR2: SGHTA and FQGNSA. The CDR3 reads CASSLGGTDPYEQYF. The CDR3 DNA is TGTGCCAGCAGCTTAGGGGGGACGGACCCCTACGAGCAGTACTTC. Looking up the rest from reference TRBV7-2 and TRBJ2-7 gives the full variable domain: GAGVSQSPSNKVTEKGKDVELRCDPISGHTALYWYRQSLGQGLEFLIYFQGNSAPDKSGLPSDRFSAERTGGSVSTLTIQRTQQEDSAVYLCASSLGGTDPYEQYFGPGTRLTVT.

This clonotype has a count of ten or more. The rearrangement links TRBV5-1 to TRBJ1-6; tentative D call: TRBD1 (6 bases). The CDR3 spans 14 residues. V was clipped by 0 bases and J by 5 bases, with 6 bases between them. Germline V gene sequence: CDR1 SGHRS, CDR2 YFSETQ. The CDR3: CASSLGTDNSPLHF. CDR3 coding DNA: TGCGCCAGCAGCTTGGGGACAGATAATTCACCCCTCCACTTT.

This clonotype has a handful of counts. CDR3: CASRIHPSGRSDTQYF. Written as DNA, the CDR3 is TGTGCCAGCAGAATACACCCTAGCGGGAGGTCAGATACGCAGTATTTT. The genes are TRBV12-3 or TRBV12-4 and TRBJ2-3, with TRBD2 identical over 11 bases. V shed 6 bases and J 4 bases; nucleotides not matched to a gene: 9. CDR3 length equals 16 residues.

This clonotype has more than one count but fewer than ten. The V and J genes are TRBV28 and TRBJ2-1, with D maybe TRBD1 (6 bases). The V gene's germline CDR1 is MDHEN and CDR2 SYDVKM. This CDR3 region has 12 residues. Between the trimmed V and J ends, which lost 1 base and 9 bases, there was a span of 7 bases. The CDR3 here is CASSLLGGEQFF. The CDR3 nucleotides read TGTGCCAGCAGTTTATTAGGGGGTGAGCAGTTCTTC.

The rearrangement uses TRBV10-3 and TRBJ1-3; no reliable D call. The V gene lost 2 bases and the J gene lost 2 bases, with 4 bases spanning the gap. CDR1 ENHRY and CDR2 SYGVKD come from the germline V gene. The CDR3 runs 13 residues. The CDR3 sequence: CAISETTGNTIYF. The CDR3 coding sequence is TGTGCCATCAGTGAGACCACTGGAAACACCATATATTTT.